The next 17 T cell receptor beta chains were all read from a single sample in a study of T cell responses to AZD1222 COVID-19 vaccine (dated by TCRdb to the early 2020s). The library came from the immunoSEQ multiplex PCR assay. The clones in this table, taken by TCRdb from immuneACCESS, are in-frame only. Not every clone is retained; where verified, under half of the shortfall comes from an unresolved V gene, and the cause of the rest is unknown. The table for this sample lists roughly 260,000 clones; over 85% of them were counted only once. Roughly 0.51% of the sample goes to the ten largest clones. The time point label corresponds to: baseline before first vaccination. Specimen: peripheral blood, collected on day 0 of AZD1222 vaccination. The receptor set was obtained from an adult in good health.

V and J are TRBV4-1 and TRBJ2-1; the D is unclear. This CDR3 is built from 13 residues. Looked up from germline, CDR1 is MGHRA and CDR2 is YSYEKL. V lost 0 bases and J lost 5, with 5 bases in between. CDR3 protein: CASSQDYNNEQFF. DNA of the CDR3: TGCGCCAGCAGCCAAGATTACAACAATGAGCAGTTCTTC.

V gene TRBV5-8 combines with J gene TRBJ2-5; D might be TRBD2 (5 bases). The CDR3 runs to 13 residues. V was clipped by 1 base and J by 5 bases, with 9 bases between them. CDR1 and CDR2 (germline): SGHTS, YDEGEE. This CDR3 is CASSLSGGETQYF. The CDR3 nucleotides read TGTGCCAGCAGCTTGTCCGGAGGCGAGACCCAGTACTTC.

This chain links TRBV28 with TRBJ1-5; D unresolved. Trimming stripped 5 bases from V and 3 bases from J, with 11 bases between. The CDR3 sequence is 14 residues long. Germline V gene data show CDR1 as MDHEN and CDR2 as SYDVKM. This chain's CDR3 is CASSPPGYNQPQHF. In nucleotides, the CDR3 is TGTGCCAGCAGTCCTCCGGGTTACAATCAGCCCCAGCATTTT.

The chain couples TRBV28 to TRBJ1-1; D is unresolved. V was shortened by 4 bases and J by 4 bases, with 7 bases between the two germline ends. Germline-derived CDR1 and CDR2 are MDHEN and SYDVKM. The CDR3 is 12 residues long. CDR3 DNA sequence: TGTGCCAGCAGTTCTTTAGGCACTGAAGCTTTCTTT. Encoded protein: CASSSLGTEAFF.

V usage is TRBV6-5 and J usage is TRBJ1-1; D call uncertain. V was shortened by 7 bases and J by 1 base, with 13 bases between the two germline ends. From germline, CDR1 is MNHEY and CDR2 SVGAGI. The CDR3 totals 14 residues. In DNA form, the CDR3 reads TGTGCCAGCACCTTACTCGGGTCGAACACTGAAGCTTTCTTT. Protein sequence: CASTLLGSNTEAFF.

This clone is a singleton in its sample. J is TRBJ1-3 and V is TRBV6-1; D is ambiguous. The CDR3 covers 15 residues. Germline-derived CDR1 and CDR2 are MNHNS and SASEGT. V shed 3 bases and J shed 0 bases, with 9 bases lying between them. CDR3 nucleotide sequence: TGTGCCAGCAGTGATATTCCTTTCTCTGGAAACACCATATATTTT. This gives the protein CASSDIPFSGNTIYF.

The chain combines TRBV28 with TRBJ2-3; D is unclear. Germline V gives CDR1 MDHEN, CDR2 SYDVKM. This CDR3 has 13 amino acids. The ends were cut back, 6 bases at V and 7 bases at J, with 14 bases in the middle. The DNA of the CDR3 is TGTGCCAGCAGGATTAGAGAGCAGAATACGCAGTATTTT. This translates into CASRIREQNTQYF.

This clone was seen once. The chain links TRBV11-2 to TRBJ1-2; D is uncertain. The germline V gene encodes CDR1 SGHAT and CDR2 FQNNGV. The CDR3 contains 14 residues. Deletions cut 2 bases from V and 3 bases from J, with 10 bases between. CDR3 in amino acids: CASSLSFPDYGYTF. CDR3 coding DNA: TGTGCCAGCAGCTTAAGTTTTCCAGACTATGGCTACACCTTC.

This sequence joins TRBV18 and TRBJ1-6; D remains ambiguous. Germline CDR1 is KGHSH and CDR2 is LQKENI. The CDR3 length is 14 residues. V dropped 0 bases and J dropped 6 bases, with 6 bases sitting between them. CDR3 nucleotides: TGTGCCAGCTCACCACCCGGCAGTAATTCACCCCTCCACTTT. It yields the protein CASSPPGSNSPLHF.

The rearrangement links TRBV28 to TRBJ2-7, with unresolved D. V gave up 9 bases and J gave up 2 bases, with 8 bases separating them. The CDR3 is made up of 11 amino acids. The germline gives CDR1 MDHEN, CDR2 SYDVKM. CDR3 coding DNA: TGTGCCAGTCGAGCAACCTACGAGCAGTACTTC. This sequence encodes CASRATYEQYF.

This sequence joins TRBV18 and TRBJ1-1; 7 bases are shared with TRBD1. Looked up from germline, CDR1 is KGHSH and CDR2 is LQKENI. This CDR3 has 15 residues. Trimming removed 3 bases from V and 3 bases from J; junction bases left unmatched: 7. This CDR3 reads CASSPRQGTDTEAFF. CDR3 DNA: TGTGCCAGCTCACCGCGACAGGGAACGGACACTGAAGCTTTCTTT.

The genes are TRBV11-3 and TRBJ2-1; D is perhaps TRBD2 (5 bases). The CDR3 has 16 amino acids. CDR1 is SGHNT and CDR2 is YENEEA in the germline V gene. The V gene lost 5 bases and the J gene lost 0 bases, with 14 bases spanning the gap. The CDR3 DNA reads TGTGCCAGCAGCACGTCATCAGAGGGCTCCTACAATGAGCAGTTCTTC. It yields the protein CASSTSSEGSYNEQFF.

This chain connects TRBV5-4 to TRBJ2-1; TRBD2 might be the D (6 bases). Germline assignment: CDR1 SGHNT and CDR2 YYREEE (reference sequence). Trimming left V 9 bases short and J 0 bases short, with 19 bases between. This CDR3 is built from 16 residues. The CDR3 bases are TGTGCCACCACCGGGGGTCAAGGGCCCTCCTACAATGAGCAGTTCTTC. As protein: CATTGGQGPSYNEQFF.

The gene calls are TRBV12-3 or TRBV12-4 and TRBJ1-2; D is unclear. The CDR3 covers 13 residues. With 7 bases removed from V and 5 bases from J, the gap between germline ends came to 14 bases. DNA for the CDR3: TGTGCCAGCACCGCGCGGAGAGGTTATGGCTACACCTTC. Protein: CASTARRGYGYTF.

The CDR3 region has the DNA TGTGCCAGCAGTGCGAACAGGGGGGATGAAAAACTGTTTTTT. Translation: CASSANRGDEKLFF. The gene calls are TRBV2 and TRBJ1-4; 8 bases map to TRBD1. CDR1 is SNHLY and CDR2 is FYNNEI in the germline V gene. V trimming: 4 bases; J trimming: 6 bases; junction bases outside the gene matches: 4. The CDR3 extends over 14 amino acids.

As DNA, the CDR3 is TGTGCCAGCAGCGCCGGGTCGGCGGGCGAGCAGTACTTC. Translating gives CASSAGSAGEQYF. V gene TRBV11-2 combines with J gene TRBJ2-7, with D possibly matching TRBD2 (5 bases). The CDR3 runs to 13 residues. Germline V lookup: CDR1 SGHAT, CDR2 FQNNGV. Trimming removed 5 bases from V and 6 bases from J, with 14 bases in between.

In DNA form, the CDR3 reads TGTGCCAGCAGCCAGCCCGGGACTAGCGGGGGGAGGGCCGGGGAGCTGTTTTTT. Translated: CASSQPGTSGGRAGELFF. The chain carries TRBV9 and TRBJ2-2, with TRBD2 identical over 15 bases. The CDR3 has 18 residues. CDR1 and CDR2 from the germline V gene are SGDLS and YYNGEE. The trim removed 4 bases at V and 6 bases at J, leaving 10 bases unmatched.